Presented here are 27 T cell receptor beta chains from one specimen sequenced in a study of T-cell memory formation after mild COVID-19. TCRdb recomputed calls from the 5' RACE reads with MiXCR, one row per CDR3 protein. The top ten hold approximately 2.1% of the sample, which has nearly 250,000 distinct CDR3 sequences, just over 15% seen once. Sequences were obtained from PBMCs or a T cell subset sorted from them (not recorded which). Receptor source: an adult woman who had mild COVID-19 (a few samples of this study predate the infection). Cell type and time point are not known.

The chain combines TRBV5-4 with TRBJ1-2; no reliable D call. CDR1 is SGHNT and CDR2 is YYREEE in the germline V gene (reference sequence). V shed 3 bases and J shed 4 bases, with 19 bases lying between them. The CDR3 runs to 16 residues. The CDR3 loop reads CASSSRGGSLGYGYTF. CDR3 DNA sequence: TGTGCCAGCAGCTCGCGCGGCGGGAGCCTTGGCTATGGCTACACCTTC.

This clonotype was counted only a few times. The V call is TRBV4-2, the J call TRBJ1-1; 8 bases map to TRBD1. The CDR3 loop spans 15 amino acids. Germline V gene sequence: CDR1 LGHNA, CDR2 YNFKEQ. V shed 4 bases, J shed 1 base, and the junction held 5 bases outside the gene matches. The CDR3 loop is CASSRGQATNTEAFF. CDR3 nucleotides: TGTGCCAGCAGCCGGGGACAGGCCACGAACACTGAAGCTTTCTTT.

This clonotype has only a few counts. The chain recombines TRBV7-2 with TRBJ1-6; D perhaps matches TRBD1 (5 bases). The CDR3 consists of 13 residues. Looked up from germline, CDR1 is SGHTA and CDR2 is FQGNSA. Trimming pared 3 bases from V and 8 bases from J, leaving 8 bases between. The chain's CDR3 is CASSFETDSPLHF. CDR3 nucleotides: TGTGCCAGCAGCTTTGAGACAGATTCACCCCTCCACTTT. Full variable domain (missing parts from reference TRBV7-2 and TRBJ1-6): GAGVSQSPSNKVTEKGKDVELRCDPISGHTALYWYRQSLGQGLEFLIYFQGNSAPDKSGLPSDRFSAERTGGSVSTLTIQRTQQEDSAVYLCASSFETDSPLHFGNGTRLTVT.

The V call is TRBV5-8, the J call TRBJ1-6; D uncertain. The V gene lost 0 bases and the J gene lost 10 bases, with 8 bases spanning the gap. CDR3 length: 13 residues. Germline V gene sequence: CDR1 SGHTS, CDR2 YDEGEE. CDR3 protein: CASSLASVSPLHF. CDR3 nucleotide sequence: TGTGCCAGCAGCTTGGCCAGTGTCTCACCCCTCCACTTT.

This clonotype was observed at least ten times. The V call is TRBV7-3, the J call TRBJ2-5; a weak D match, TRBD2 (7 bases). CDR1 and CDR2 from the germline V gene are SGHTA and FQGTGA. This CDR3 comprises 15 residues. V lost 5 bases, J lost 4 bases, and 17 bases lay in between. The CDR3 bases are TGTGCCAGCAGCCGCATCGCGGGGGCAGGAGAGACCCAGTACTTC. Its protein product is CASSRIAGAGETQYF.

CDR3 DNA sequence: TGTGCCAGCAGTTGGGACAGGTTAGCTAACTATGGCTACACCTTC. It codes for CASSWDRLANYGYTF. This rearrangement joins TRBV5-5 to TRBJ1-2, with 8 positions matching TRBD1. Unmatched junction bases numbered 6, after V lost 5 bases and J lost 0 bases. CDR1 is SGHKS, CDR2 YYEKEE, per germline (reference sequence). This CDR3 has 15 amino acids. Complete variable domain (other parts from reference TRBV5-5 and TRBJ1-2): DAGVTQSPTHLIKTRGQQVTLRCSPISGHKSVSWYQQVLGQGPQFIFQYYEKEERGRGNFPDRFSARQFPNYSSELNVNALLLGDSALYLCASSWDRLANYGYTFGSGTRLTVV.

This clonotype was recorded at least ten times. The chain is built from TRBV18 and TRBJ2-5; unclear D gene. In germline, CDR1 is KGHSH, CDR2 LQKENI. This CDR3 is 13 amino acids long. V dropped 8 bases and J dropped 0 bases, with 10 bases sitting between them. The CDR3: CASSLSYQETQYF. CDR3 in DNA: TGTGCCAGCAGCTTATCGTACCAAGAGACCCAGTACTTC.

This chain links TRBV7-9 with TRBJ1-1; D is uncertain. CDR1 SEHNR and CDR2 FQNEAQ come from the germline V gene (reference sequence). This CDR3 is built from 14 residues. The V end lost 5 bases, the J end lost 3 bases, and 13 bases lay between the germline ends. The chain's CDR3 is CASSLRSRYTEAFF. The CDR3 DNA sequence: TGTGCCAGCAGCCTCAGGTCCCGGTACACTGAAGCTTTCTTT. Based on the CDR3 plus reference TRBV7-9 and TRBJ1-1, the full variable domain is DTGVSQNPRHKITKRGQNVTFRCDPISEHNRLYWYRQTLGQGPEFLTYFQNEAQLEKSRLLSDRFSAERPKGSFSTLEIQRTEQGDSAMYLCASSLRSRYTEAFFGQGTRLTVV.

The chain has TRBV6-5 and TRBJ2-1; 14 nucleotides agree with TRBD2. The germline CDR1 and CDR2 sequences are MNHEY and SVGAGI. This CDR3 contains 15 residues. J lost 6 bases, V lost 5 bases, and 3 bases had no gene match. CDR3 DNA: TGTGCCAGCAGTGGGACTAGCGGGAGCTTCAATGAGCAGTTCTTC. It is translated as CASSGTSGSFNEQFF.

The chain links TRBV20-1 to TRBJ2-3; D remains unclear. This CDR3 contains 10 residues. V gave up 6 bases and J gave up 2 bases, with 3 bases separating them. Germline CDR1 DFQATT, CDR2 SNEGSKA (reference sequence). The CDR3 nucleotides read TGCAGTGCAACCACAGATACGCAGTATTTT. Translating gives CSATTDTQYF.

This clonotype has more than one count but fewer than ten. The J gene is TRBJ1-5, the V gene TRBV20-1; no clear D gene. Germline CDR1 reads DFQATT; CDR2 reads SNEGSKA (reference sequence). This CDR3 comprises 14 residues. The germline V and J ends were trimmed by 6 bases and 2 bases, with 14 bases remaining between them. CDR3 DNA sequence: TGCAGTGCATCCCGTCCGGGCGGCAATCAGCCCCAGCATTTT. Encoded protein: CSASRPGGNQPQHF.

This clonotype showed up just a few times. J is TRBJ2-7 and V is TRBV9, with 8 bases lining up with TRBD2. With V trimmed by 0 bases and J by 1 base, 3 bases remained unmatched. Looked up from germline, CDR1 is SGDLS and CDR2 is YYNGEE. This CDR3 has 15 amino acids. CDR3 loop: CASSVGLAGSYEQYF. The CDR3 DNA is TGTGCCAGCAGCGTAGGGCTAGCGGGTTCCTACGAGCAGTACTTC.

This clonotype was seen ten or more times. The rearrangement links TRBV12-3 or TRBV12-4 to TRBJ2-2; D is tentatively TRBD1 or TRBD2 (5 bases each). The CDR3 runs 16 residues. The ends were cut back, 7 bases at V and 3 bases at J, with 18 bases in the middle. Written as DNA, the CDR3 is TGTGCCAGCACCGAGGCCGGGACGCTTTACACCGGGGAGCTGTTTTTT. Amino acids: CASTEAGTLYTGELFF.

This clonotype was observed a few times. V gene TRBV7-2 combines with J gene TRBJ2-3, with D possibly TRBD2 on 5 matching bases. Germline V CDR1 and CDR2: SGHTA, FQGNSA. V was cut by 1 base and J by 0 bases, with 11 bases left in between. This CDR3 has 16 residues. The CDR3 loop reads CASSLVGTGSTDTQYF. The CDR3 coding sequence is TGTGCCAGCAGCTTAGTGGGTACGGGGAGCACAGATACGCAGTATTTT.

This clonotype has just a few counts. The V and J genes are TRBV27 and TRBJ2-3; unclear D gene. The germline CDR1 and CDR2 sequences are MNHEY and SMNVEV (reference sequence). V dropped 6 bases and J dropped 8 bases, with 9 bases sitting between them. The CDR3 runs 11 residues. CDR3 bases: TGTGCCAGCAGCCACGATGTTACGCAGTATTTT. The encoded protein is CASSHDVTQYF.

This clonotype was detected a few times. The chain recombines TRBV7-3 with TRBJ2-3; D is possibly TRBD2 (5 bases). Trimming pared 6 bases from V and 6 bases from J, leaving 22 bases between. Germline values: CDR1 SGHTA, CDR2 FQGTGA. The length of the CDR3 is 16 residues. CDR3 DNA sequence: TGTGCCAGCAGGCCCGCGTGGACTCTCGACCTTGATACGCAGTATTTT. As protein: CASRPAWTLDLDTQYF.

CDR3 in DNA: TGTGCCAGCAGCGTAGGACACCTCTCTGGAAACACCATATATTTT. Translating gives CASSVGHLSGNTIYF. The chain carries TRBV9 and TRBJ1-3; D remains ambiguous. Trimming pared 0 bases from V and 0 bases from J, leaving 7 bases between. This CDR3 region has 15 residues. Germline V gene lookup returns CDR1 SGDLS and CDR2 YYNGEE.

The rearrangement joins TRBV5-1 to TRBJ1-2; 8 nucleotides align to TRBD1. The CDR3 runs 16 residues. Germline CDR1 reads SGHRS; CDR2 reads YFSETQ. Trimming at V came to 4 bases and at J to 0 bases, leaving 8 bases not matched to a gene. The CDR3 DNA is TGCGCCAGCAGCGTCGGACAGGGTAAAGCTAACTATGGCTACACCTTC. Protein: CASSVGQGKANYGYTF.

This clonotype was counted between two and nine times. The V gene is TRBV30, the J gene TRBJ2-1, with TRBD1 matching 7 bases. V gave up 4 bases and J gave up 4 bases; unmatched junction bases: 4. The germline V gene has CDR1 GTSNPN and CDR2 SVGIG (reference sequence). The CDR3 has 13 amino acids. The CDR3 DNA reads as TGTGCCTGGACTCGGGACAGATACAATGAGCAGTTCTTC. Amino acid sequence: CAWTRDRYNEQFF.

In its sample, this clonotype was seen a few times. The chain has TRBV10-3 and TRBJ2-7, with D hard to call. CDR1 ENHRY and CDR2 SYGVKD come from the germline V gene. The V end was cut by 11 bases, the J end by 3 bases, with 17 bases between. This CDR3 is 13 amino acids long. CDR3 protein: CASKDFGDYEQYF. CDR3 DNA sequence: TGTGCCTCGAAGGATTTCGGTGACTACGAGCAGTACTTC.

The J gene is TRBJ1-2, the V gene TRBV3-1, with 11 bases fitting TRBD1. CDR3 length equals 15 residues. Germline CDR1 LGHDT, CDR2 YNNKEL (reference sequence). With V trimmed by 6 bases and J by 6 bases, 9 bases remained unmatched. Here the CDR3 DNA reads TGTGCCAGCAGACAACCCGGGACAGGGGGGGATGGCTACACCTTC. As protein: CASRQPGTGGDGYTF.

This clonotype was seen a handful of times. This chain joins TRBV7-9 and TRBJ2-3; TRBD2 aligns across 7 bases. CDR3 length: 15 amino acids. The V and J ends lost 3 bases and 4 bases, in that order; junction bases with no gene match: 7. CDR1 and CDR2 (germline): SEHNR, FQNEAQ (reference sequence). DNA of the CDR3: TGTGCCAGCAGCTTCTTCACGGGAGGCCCAGATACGCAGTATTTT. It is translated as CASSFFTGGPDTQYF.

This clonotype was detected only a few times. The genes are TRBV7-6 and TRBJ2-5; TRBD1 agrees at 10 bases. Trimming took 3 bases from V and 3 from J; bases not matched to a gene: 10. The CDR3 runs 17 residues. CDR1 SGHVS and CDR2 FNYEAQ come from the germline V gene. Written as DNA, the CDR3 is TGTGCCAGCAGCTTCCGGGACAGGGGTTTTTTGGAAGAGACCCAGTACTTC. This encodes CASSFRDRGFLEETQYF. The full variable domain, with the rest looked up from reference TRBV7-6 and TRBJ2-5, is GAGVSQSPRYKVTKRGQDVALRCDPISGHVSLYWYRQALGQGPEFLTYFNYEAQQDKSGLPNDRFSAERPEGSISTLTIQRTEQRDSAMYRCASSFRDRGFLEETQYFGPGTRLLVL.

In its sample, this clonotype was seen once. The rearrangement joins TRBV9 to TRBJ2-1; 8 nucleotides match TRBD2. Unmatched junction bases numbered 7, after V lost 0 bases and J lost 2 bases. CDR1 is SGDLS and CDR2 is YYNGEE in the germline V gene. CDR3 length: 17 residues. In nucleotides, the CDR3 is TGTGCCAGCAGCGTAGCAAGCGGGAGCGGGCCCTACAATGAGCAGTTCTTC. Its protein is CASSVASGSGPYNEQFF. The full variable domain, completed using reference TRBV9 and TRBJ2-1, is DSGVTQTPKHLITATGQRVTLRCSPRSGDLSVYWYQQSLDQGLQFLIQYYNGEERAKGNILERFSAQQFPDLHSELNLSSLELGDSALYFCASSVASGSGPYNEQFFGPGTRLTVL.

Only a few counts were recorded for this clonotype. V usage is TRBV18 and J usage is TRBJ1-5, with no clear D. CDR1 and CDR2 from the germline V gene are KGHSH and LQKENI. There are 13 residues in the CDR3. Trimming removed 3 bases from V and 5 bases from J, with 8 bases in between. The CDR3 loop reads CASSPTSDQPQHF. CDR3 nucleotides: TGTGCCAGCTCACCGACATCGGATCAGCCCCAGCATTTT.

The gene calls are TRBV18 and TRBJ2-5; 13 bases line up with TRBD2. The CDR3 has 16 amino acids. Germline CDR1 and CDR2: KGHSH and LQKENI. V shed 0 bases and J 5 bases; nucleotides not matched to a gene: 3. The CDR3 here is CASSPPGLAGWETQYF. The DNA for the CDR3 is TGTGCCAGCTCACCACCGGGACTAGCGGGATGGGAGACCCAGTACTTC.

This clonotype was seen at least ten times. The V gene is TRBV18, the J gene TRBJ1-1; weak D call: TRBD1 (6 bases). With 4 bases removed from V and 10 bases from J, the gap between germline ends came to 16 bases. The CDR3 covers 13 residues. From germline, CDR1 is KGHSH and CDR2 LQKENI. The CDR3 DNA reads as TGTGCCAGCTCACTGGGACAAAGCGAACGAGCTTTCTTT. Translating it yields CASSLGQSERAFF.